A selection of T cell receptor beta chains follows, all from one sample in a study of regulatory T cells in long-lasting Graves disease. A single record per CDR3 protein comes from TCRdb applying MiXCR to the multiplex PCR reads. This sample has over 250,000 distinct CDR3 sequences; around a fifth occur once, and the top ten carry more than 50%. The specimen was peripheral blood mononuclear cells (PBMCs), collected when the disease was refractory, from a patient treated with antithyroid drugs. The receptors here all came from a female donor with Graves disease. The CDR3 runs from the conserved cysteine through the conserved F or W. D genes are given only for firm matches. Rows give clone size only sometimes, using once, few, many, or a class for an expanded clone.

length	V	D	size	J	DNA	CDR3
14	TRBV2	NA	many	TRBJ1-4	TGTGCCAGCAGTCCGACAGAGATAAATGAAAAACTGTTTTTT	CASSPTEINEKLFF
17	TRBV28	TRBD2	few	TRBJ2-2	TGTGCCAGCAGTTCCCTCTGGGGACTACGTAACACCGGGGAGCTGTTTTTT	CASSSLWGLRNTGELFF
16	TRBV19	NA	few	TRBJ1-5	TGTGCCAGTAGTATACAGGGAGATCTGGGCAATCAGCCCCAGCATTTT	CASSIQGDLGNQPQHF
15	TRBV6-9	NA	NA	TRBJ2-7	TGTGCCAGCAGTTCGCTGAAGGGGGTGGGTTACGAGCAGTACTTC	CASSSLKGVGYEQYF
15	TRBV14	NA	NA	TRBJ2-7	TGTGCCAGCAGCTCGGGCATGGGGTTAGGCTACGAGCAGTACTTC	CASSSGMGLGYEQYF
15	TRBV9	NA	NA	TRBJ2-1	TGTGCCAGCAGCTTAATACTTGGCCCCTCGTATGAGCAGTTCTTC	CASSLILGPSYEQFF
15	TRBV7-2	TRBD1	few	TRBJ1-2	TGTGCCAGCAGCCTCCGGGTACAGGGGGCCGGCGGCTACACCTTC	CASSLRVQGAGGYTF
12	TRBV7-9	TRBD1	NA	TRBJ1-2	TGTGCCATTGGTACAGGGGGCTATGGCTACACCTTC	CAIGTGGYGYTF
15	TRBV6-2/TRBV6-3	NA	NA	TRBJ2-7	TGTGCCAGCAGTTCGCCCCGGGACGGATACTACGAGCAGTACTTC	CASSSPRDGYYEQYF
16	TRBV6-5	TRBD2	NA	TRBJ2-3	TGTGCCAGCAGTTACCTAGCGGGAGGGGTTACAGATACGCAGTATTTT	CASSYLAGGVTDTQYF
15	TRBV7-6	NA	NA	TRBJ2-5	TGTGCCAGCAGCAGATCAGGAGGAGGTTTAGAGACCCAGTACTTC	CASSRSGGGLETQYF
18	TRBV18	TRBD2	few	TRBJ2-7	TGTGCCAGCTCACCCCTCGGACTAGCGGGAGGGCCAGGGAACGAGCAGTACTTC	CASSPLGLAGGPGNEQYF
17	TRBV13	NA	few	TRBJ1-2	TGTGCCAGCAGCGAAAACCTGCACGGCTCAGGGAGCTATGGCTACACCTTC	CASSENLHGSGSYGYTF
16	TRBV6-1	NA	many	TRBJ1-1	TGTGCCAGCAGTGAATTTCAGTGGCAGGACACCGTTGGGGCTTTCTTT	CASSEFQWQDTVGAFF
15	TRBV2	TRBD2	many	TRBJ2-1	TGTGCCAGCATTGGGACTAGCGGAACCTACAATGAGCAGTTCTTC	CASIGTSGTYNEQFF
17	TRBV28	TRBD1	NA	TRBJ1-5	TGTGCCAGCAGTCCCGGGACAGGGGGTATTAGCAATCAGCCCCAGCATTTT	CASSPGTGGISNQPQHF
15	TRBV12-3/TRBV12-4	NA	many	TRBJ2-2	TGTGCCAGCAGTTTCCTTCCGACCAACACCGGGGAGCTGTTTTTT	CASSFLPTNTGELFF
18	TRBV28	TRBD1	many	TRBJ2-7	TGTGCCAGCAGTCCCACGCCGATTACAGGGGGTGTATCCTACGAGCAGTACTTC	CASSPTPITGGVSYEQYF
14	TRBV29-1	NA	few	TRBJ2-1	TGCAGCGCCGAGCGGGGCGGACAGGGCAATGAGCAGTTCTTC	CSAERGGQGNEQFF
16	TRBV4-2	TRBD1	few	TRBJ2-4	TGTGCCAGCAGCCAAGATTTAAGGGGGCCCAAAAACATTCAGTACTTC	CASSQDLRGPKNIQYF
15	TRBV27	TRBD1	NA	TRBJ2-2	TGTGCCAGCGGCCGAGACAGGGGGGTCCCCGGGGAGCTGTTTTTT	CASGRDRGVPGELFF
16	TRBV7-2	TRBD2	NA	TRBJ2-7	TGTGCCAGCAGCTTAATGGCTTCTAGCGGGATCTACGAGCAGTACTTC	CASSLMASSGIYEQYF
18	TRBV20-1	NA	many	TRBJ2-5	TGCAGTGCTACAACGCGCGGACGCTTAGGAGGTCTCGGAGAGACCCAGTACTTC	CSATTRGRLGGLGETQYF
13	TRBV12-3/TRBV12-4	TRBD2	many	TRBJ2-2	TGTGCCACGCGGGAGCCTAGCACCGGGGAGCTGTTTTTT	CATREPSTGELFF
14	TRBV4-1	TRBD1	NA	TRBJ1-6	TGCGCCAGCAGCCAAGATGAGCAGGGGGTTCCCCTCCACTTT	CASSQDEQGVPLHF
14	TRBV18	NA	NA	TRBJ2-2	TGTGCCAGCTCACCGATGGGGGGCACCGGGGAGCTGTTTTTT	CASSPMGGTGELFF
16	TRBV29-1	TRBD2	NA	TRBJ2-7	TGCAGCGCCGGGGGACTAGCGGGAGGATCTGTCTACGAGCAGTACTTC	CSAGGLAGGSVYEQYF
11	TRBV27	NA	few	TRBJ2-4	TGTGCCAGCAGAACCGGGGGCATTCAGTACTTC	CASRTGGIQYF
17	TRBV30	TRBD2	few	TRBJ2-2	TGTGCCTGGAGTGGTGTGGGAGGGCGAGTTTCTGCCGGGGAGCTGTTTTTT	CAWSGVGGRVSAGELFF
18	TRBV19	NA	few	TRBJ2-5	TGTGCCAGTAGCCCCGCCTCGTCGGACTTCAAGGGGAGGGAGACCCAGTACTTC	CASSPASSDFKGRETQYF